Below are 17 T cell receptor beta chains sequenced from a single sample in a study of cytomegalovirus exposure and HLA in healthy donors. The PCR contained 60 Vbeta and 13 Jbeta primers. Clones were read by immunoSEQ multiplex PCR, and TCRdb kept only the in-frame ones, dropping some. The sample lists 150,000 to 200,000 clones, 80% occurring once. The specimen was PBMCs. The origin of the receptors is a boy aged 5-17 years in good health and CMV-seronegative.

The rearrangement joins TRBV9 to TRBJ2-1; 11 positions agree with TRBD2. V lost 2 bases to trimming and J lost 4 bases; unmatched junction nucleotides: 8. Germline CDR1 and CDR2: SGDLS and YYNGEE. The CDR3 sequence is 17 residues long. CDR3 sequence: CASSVRLAGNAYNEQFF. In DNA form, the CDR3 reads TGTGCCAGCAGCGTCAGACTAGCGGGGAACGCTTACAATGAGCAGTTCTTC.

This chain uses TRBV7-6 with TRBJ1-4; 10 positions match TRBD1. After removal of 4 bases from V and 6 bases from J, the junction contained 2 bases not matched to a gene. Germline V gives CDR1 SGHVS, CDR2 FNYEAQ. This CDR3 is built from 14 residues. CDR3 sequence (DNA): TGTGCCAGCAGCTACGGGACAGGGGATGAAAAACTGTTTTTT. Its protein is CASSYGTGDEKLFF.

The chain has TRBV7-9 and TRBJ1-5, with 7 nucleotides matching TRBD1. This CDR3 is 16 amino acids long. V lost 5 bases to trimming and J lost 3 bases; unmatched junction nucleotides: 10. Germline CDR1 is SEHNR and CDR2 is FQNEAQ (reference sequence). In DNA, the CDR3 is TGTGCCAGCAGCGGGGGAGAGGGGGCGATCAATCAGCCCCAGCATTTT. It yields the protein CASSGGEGAINQPQHF.

This chain connects TRBV9 to TRBJ2-1; 7 bases agree with TRBD1. The CDR3 is made up of 12 amino acids. Germline V gene lookup returns CDR1 SGDLS and CDR2 YYNGEE. V shed 3 bases and J 10 bases; nucleotides not matched to a gene: 4. CDR3 residues: CASSEDRDEQFF. In nucleotides, the CDR3 is TGTGCCAGCAGCGAAGACAGGGACGAGCAGTTCTTC.

This clone was picked up a small number of times. The chain is built from TRBV7-2 and TRBJ2-7; 11 nucleotides match TRBD2. This CDR3 comprises 15 residues. CDR1 is SGHTA and CDR2 is FQGNSA in the germline V gene. V lost 5 bases and J lost 5; bases outside the gene matches: 8. The DNA of the CDR3 is TGTGCCAGCAGCCGCGAGACTAGCGGGAAGGACGAGCAGTACTTC. Amino acids: CASSRETSGKDEQYF.

The chain joins TRBV5-6 to TRBJ1-5, with D possibly matching TRBD1 (5 bases). Trimming took 5 bases from V and 0 from J, leaving 15 bases between them. The CDR3 totals 16 residues. Germline assignment: CDR1 SGHDT and CDR2 YYEEEE. CDR3 sequence: CASRDGQGYSNQPQHF. The DNA of the CDR3 is TGTGCCAGCAGGGACGGTCAGGGATATAGCAATCAGCCCCAGCATTTT. The full variable domain, its missing parts supplied by reference TRBV5-6 and TRBJ1-5, is DAGVTQSPTHLIKTRGQQVTLRCSPKSGHDTVSWYQQALGQGPQFIFQYYEEEERQRGNFPDRFSGHQFPNYSSELNVNALLLGDSALYLCASRDGQGYSNQPQHFGDGTRLSIL.

The table lists this clone with a few counts. The rearrangement links TRBV28 to TRBJ1-1, with D possibly TRBD1 on 5 matching bases. Trimming cost V 3 bases and J 2 bases, with 10 bases left between them. Germline CDR1 reads MDHEN; CDR2 reads SYDVKM. The CDR3 totals 14 residues. CDR3 loop: CASSFPTANTEAFF. The CDR3 DNA sequence: TGTGCCAGCAGTTTTCCGACAGCCAACACTGAAGCTTTCTTT.

The gene calls are TRBV6-5 and TRBJ2-5; D might be TRBD1 (5 bases). Gene TRBJ2-7 matches the end of the DNA better, so the J call may be wrong. Germline V gives CDR1 MNHEY, CDR2 SVGAGI. CDR3 size: 15 residues. CDR3: CASSYGQGSVYEQYF. The CDR3 DNA reads as TGTGCCAGCAGTTACGGGCAGGGATCTGTTTACGAGCAGTACTTC.

There are a few counts of this clone. The chain uses TRBV30 and TRBJ1-2; D gene ambiguous. The V end lost 1 base, the J end lost 8 bases, and 14 bases lay between the germline ends. Germline V gene lookup returns CDR1 GTSNPN and CDR2 SVGIG (reference sequence). The CDR3 has 13 amino acids. The CDR3 DNA is TGTGCCTGGAGTGACCGGGATTTGGGGGGCTACACCTTC. Protein sequence: CAWSDRDLGGYTF.

This clone was found once. The chain recombines TRBV6-1 with TRBJ1-5; the D gene is possibly TRBD1 (6 bases). The germline V and J ends were trimmed by 3 bases and 7 bases, with 10 bases remaining between them. This CDR3 is built from 13 residues. The V gene's germline CDR1 is MNHNS and CDR2 SASEGT. The CDR3 DNA sequence: TGTGCCAGCAGTGACCAGGGGTCCCAGCCCCAGCATTTT. It codes for CASSDQGSQPQHF.

The gene calls are TRBV11-3 and TRBJ1-1, with D uncertain. This CDR3 has 15 residues. Germline CDR1 reads SGHNT; CDR2 reads YENEEA. The V gene lost 3 bases and the J gene lost 0 bases, with 11 bases spanning the gap. The CDR3 region is CASSFTSGLNTEAFF. CDR3 nucleotides: TGTGCCAGCAGCTTTACTAGCGGCCTGAACACTGAAGCTTTCTTT.

In DNA, the CDR3 is TGTGCCAGCAGCAACGACCAGGGTACTGAAGCTTTCTTT. As protein: CASSNDQGTEAFF. The chain carries TRBV5-4 and TRBJ1-1; maybe TRBD1 (5 bases). V gave up 4 bases and J gave up 5 bases, with 12 bases separating them. The CDR3 sequence is 13 residues long. Looked up from germline, CDR1 is SGHNT and CDR2 is YYREEE (reference sequence).

The V gene is TRBV19, the J gene TRBJ1-5, with D perhaps TRBD1 (6 bases). Germline CDR1 LNHDA, CDR2 SQIVND (reference sequence). V lost 1 base, J lost 7 bases, and 17 bases lay in between. CDR3 length: 16 amino acids. The CDR3 nucleotides are TGTGCCAGTAGTATAGGAATAGGGGACACCGCACAGCCCCAGCATTTT. Protein sequence: CASSIGIGDTAQPQHF.

The chain employs TRBV6-1 and TRBJ2-5; possible D gene TRBD1, 5 bases. CDR1 and CDR2 (germline): MNHNS, SASEGT. V gave up 6 bases and J gave up 2 bases, with 10 bases separating them. This CDR3 has 13 residues. The chain's CDR3 is CASRGPSQETQYF. The CDR3 DNA reads TGTGCCAGCAGGGGGCCCTCTCAAGAGACCCAGTACTTC.

This chain uses TRBV30 with TRBJ2-3; TRBD1 matches 11 bases. Germline CDR1 reads GTSNPN; CDR2 reads SVGIG (reference sequence). This CDR3 comprises 13 residues. Trimming at V came to 5 bases and at J to 4 bases, leaving 2 bases not matched to a gene. CDR3 bases: TGTGCCTGGGGGACAGGGGGATCAGATACGCAGTATTTT. Residues: CAWGTGGSDTQYF.

V usage is TRBV29-1 and J usage is TRBJ1-1; D may be TRBD1 (5 bases). Germline V gives CDR1 SQVTM, CDR2 ANQGSEA. There are 14 residues in the CDR3. Trimming stripped 2 bases from V and 7 bases from J, with 17 bases between. For the CDR3, the DNA is TGCAGCGTTGAAAGGGGCAGGAATCCCTTTGAAGCTTTCTTT. Translating gives CSVERGRNPFEAFF.

This chain connects TRBV7-8 to TRBJ2-3, with D perhaps TRBD2 (6 bases). CDR3 length: 15 residues. Germline assignment: CDR1 SGHVS and CDR2 FQNEAQ. Deletions cut 5 bases from V and 0 bases from J, with 12 bases between. CDR3 in amino acids: CASSARSGSTDTQYF. In DNA, the CDR3 is TGTGCCAGCAGCGCCCGTAGCGGAAGCACAGATACGCAGTATTTT.